The clone carrying this TCR beta chain has a handful of counts. The TCRbeta library was prepared with unique molecular identifiers. TCRdb recomputed calls from the PCR reads with MiXCR, one row per CDR3 protein. Of about 540,000 distinct CDR3 sequences listed, around 17% are singletons. CDR3 length equals 15 residues. Trimming took 3 bases from V and 0 from J, leaving 10 bases between them. Germline V gene sequence: CDR1 SGHRS, CDR2 YFSETQ. The data are from a study of T-cell reconstitution after alpha-beta-depleted transplantation in children. This sequence originates from a human donor who donated a stem cell graft to a child with acute lymphoblastic leukemia. The J gene is TRBJ2-1, the V gene TRBV5-1, with TRBD2 as a possible D gene (5 bases). Sequencing used PBMCs from the stem cell graft donor, obtained from the stem cell graft. The CDR3 DNA follows: TGCGCCAGCAGCTACGGACTTAGCTCCTACAATGAGCAGTTCTTC. The encoded protein is CASSYGLSSYNEQFF.